This TCR beta chain was sequenced in a study of neurological immune-mediated disorders. This clonotype appeared many times. Germline CDR1 reads SEHNR; CDR2 reads FQNEAQ (reference sequence). There are 14 residues in the CDR3. The V end lost 5 bases, the J end lost 0 bases, and 11 bases lay between the germline ends. cDNA synthesis was performed by 5'RACE with 10-nucleotide random UMIs. TCRdb fed the 5' RACE reads into MiXCR, producing one record per CDR3 protein. The top ten hold roughly 1.9% of the sample, which has around 55,000 distinct CDR3 sequences, 4% seen once. The chain joins TRBV7-9 to TRBJ2-7; the D gene is possibly TRBD2 (5 bases). The receptor's source is a middle-aged woman with multiple sclerosis. The sequenced sample was CD4+ T cells from blood. CDR3 in amino acids: CASSPPGSSYEQYF. Written as DNA, the CDR3 is TGTGCCAGCAGCCCCCCGGGGAGCTCCTACGAGCAGTACTTC.